The source of this T cell receptor beta chain is a study of cytomegalovirus exposure and HLA in healthy donors. Study-wide results and limits: It was reported that TCR beta sequences correctly inferred the HLA-A and HLA-B alleles for most subjects. In a later analysis, most CMV-associated TCR beta chains appeared HLA-restricted. The authors later linked a missense DCLRE1C variant to TCR beta V- and J-gene trimming. HLA alleles were associated with some 16,000 TCR beta sequences in a later analysis at 0.05 false discovery rate.

Only a few counts were recorded for this clone. What it recognizes is unknown. PCR primers comprised 60 Vbeta and 13 Jbeta primers. Sequencing used immunoSEQ multiplex PCR; TCRdb keeps in-frame clones, though not all of them. The repertoire includes 150,000 to 200,000 clones, 12% of them detected once, and 7.5% to 10% sits in the top ten. Germline values: CDR1 SGHRS, CDR2 YFSETQ. The CDR3 extends over 15 amino acids. The V gene lost 4 bases and the J gene lost 0 bases, with 11 bases spanning the gap. The chain combines TRBV5-1 with TRBJ1-3, with D possibly being TRBD1 (6 bases). The source material was PBMCs. This receptor was obtained from a man aged 50-60 years in good health and CMV-seropositive. CDR3 loop: CASSPTGFSGNTIYF. The DNA for the CDR3 is TGCGCCAGCAGCCCCACAGGGTTCTCTGGAAACACCATATATTTT.